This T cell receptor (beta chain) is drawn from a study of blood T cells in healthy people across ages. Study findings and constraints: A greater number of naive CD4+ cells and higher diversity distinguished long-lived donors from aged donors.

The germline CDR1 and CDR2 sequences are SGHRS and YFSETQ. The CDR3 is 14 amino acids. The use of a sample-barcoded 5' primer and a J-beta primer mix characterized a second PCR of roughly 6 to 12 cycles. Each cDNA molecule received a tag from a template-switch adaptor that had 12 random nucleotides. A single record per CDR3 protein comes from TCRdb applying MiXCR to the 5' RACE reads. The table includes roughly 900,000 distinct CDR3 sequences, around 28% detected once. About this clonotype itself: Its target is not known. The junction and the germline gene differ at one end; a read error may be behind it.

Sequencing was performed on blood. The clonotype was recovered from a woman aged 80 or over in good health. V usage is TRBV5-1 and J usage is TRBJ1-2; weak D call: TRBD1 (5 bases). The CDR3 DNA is TGCGCCAGCAGCTTGGCCCCAGGGCCCTATGACTACACCTTC. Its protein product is CASSLAPGPYDYTF.